The following is a T cell receptor beta chain sequence with its context. From the RT-PCR reads, TCRdb called clonotypes with MiXCR, one entry per CDR3 protein. Seen here are roughly 500,000 distinct CDR3 sequences, 15% to 20% observed once, and the top ten hold less than 4%. The CDR3 is 16 residues long. The V segment lost 4 bases and the J segment 4 bases; nucleotides outside the gene matches: 8. CDR1 and CDR2 (germline): SGHRS, YFSETQ. The data belong to a study of response to subunit inactivated influenza vaccine. V is TRBV5-1 and J is TRBJ2-3; 11 bases agree with TRBD1. Specimen: CD4+ T cells sorted from PBMCs, collected 23 to 25 months after vaccination. This clonotype originated in a man between 45 and 75 years old who received an inactivated influenza vaccine. This chain's CDR3 is CASSLPGTGGADTQYF. The CDR3 DNA is TGCGCCAGCAGCCTGCCGGGGACAGGGGGAGCAGATACGCAGTATTTT.